Detailed here is one T cell receptor beta chain. This sample was taken from a study of T cell changes during pregnancy in multiple sclerosis. The ends lost 5 bases at V and 9 bases at J; junction bases unmatched: 9. The CDR3 is 16 amino acids. Per germline, CDR1 SGHTS and CDR2 YDEGEE. The data were produced by immunoSEQ multiplex PCR, yet TCRdb's version contains in-frame clones alone and is incomplete. The sample records tens of thousands of clones, roughly 92% being singletons. The receptor was derived from a female donor in good health, enrolled as a control in a pregnancy study. J is TRBJ2-4 and V is TRBV5-8, with 15 bases matching TRBD2. Sequencing used peripheral blood, obtained in the third trimester of pregnancy. CDR3 region: CASRFPGTSGGSIQYF. The CDR3 DNA sequence: TGTGCCAGCAGGTTCCCCGGGACTAGCGGGGGGAGCATTCAGTACTTC. Based on the CDR3 plus reference TRBV5-8 and TRBJ2-4, the full variable domain is EAGVTQSPTHLIKTRGQQATLRCSPISGHTSVYWYQQALGLGLQFLLWYDEGEERNRGNFPPRFSGRQFPNYSSELNVNALELEDSALYLCASRFPGTSGGSIQYFGAGTRLSVL.